This T cell receptor (beta chain) was recovered during a study of cytomegalovirus exposure and HLA in healthy donors. Regarding donors, all were healthy bone marrow donors. Trimming took 3 bases from V and 3 from J; bases not matched to a gene: 5. CDR1 is MNHNS, CDR2 SASEGT, per germline. The CDR3 has 15 amino acids. Study results and limitations: Common viral pathogens seemed, in a later analysis, to connect with several of the most significant clusters. Accurate HLA-A and HLA-B prediction from TCR beta sequences was reported for most subjects. Association of 16,951 TCR beta sequences with HLA alleles was found at 0.05 false discovery rate in a later analysis.

The PCR ran on 60 Vbeta and 13 Jbeta primers. Profiling relied on immunoSEQ multiplex PCR, and the TCRdb table lists in-frame clones only, not all of them. In the table there are some 150,000 clones, roughly 80% of which are singletons. Note on this clone: Antigen specificity is unknown.

The chain recombines TRBV6-1 with TRBJ1-5; 7 nucleotides agree with TRBD1. Material: PBMCs. This clonotype was obtained from a female donor in good health and CMV-seronegative. CDR3 region: CASSEQDRPNQPQHF. CDR3 nucleotides: TGTGCCAGCAGTGAGCAGGACAGGCCCAATCAGCCCCAGCATTTT.